This TCR beta chain derives from a study of T cell changes during pregnancy in multiple sclerosis. Germline CDR1 WSHSY, CDR2 SAAADI. The CDR3 contains 11 residues. The V and J ends lost 6 bases and 7 bases, in that order; junction bases with no gene match: 3. Repertoires were generated with immunoSEQ multiplex PCR, while TCRdb's copy carries only in-frame clones and drops some. Seen here are approximately 40,000 clones, approximately 92% observed once, and the top ten hold 1% to 1.5%. J is TRBJ2-7 and V is TRBV10-2; 7 bases agree with TRBD1. The sample was peripheral blood. This clonotype was obtained from a female donor with multiple sclerosis, enrolled in a pregnancy study. CDR3 nucleotide sequence: TGCGCCAGCAGACAGGGGCTTGAGCAGTACTTC. This codes for CASRQGLEQYF.